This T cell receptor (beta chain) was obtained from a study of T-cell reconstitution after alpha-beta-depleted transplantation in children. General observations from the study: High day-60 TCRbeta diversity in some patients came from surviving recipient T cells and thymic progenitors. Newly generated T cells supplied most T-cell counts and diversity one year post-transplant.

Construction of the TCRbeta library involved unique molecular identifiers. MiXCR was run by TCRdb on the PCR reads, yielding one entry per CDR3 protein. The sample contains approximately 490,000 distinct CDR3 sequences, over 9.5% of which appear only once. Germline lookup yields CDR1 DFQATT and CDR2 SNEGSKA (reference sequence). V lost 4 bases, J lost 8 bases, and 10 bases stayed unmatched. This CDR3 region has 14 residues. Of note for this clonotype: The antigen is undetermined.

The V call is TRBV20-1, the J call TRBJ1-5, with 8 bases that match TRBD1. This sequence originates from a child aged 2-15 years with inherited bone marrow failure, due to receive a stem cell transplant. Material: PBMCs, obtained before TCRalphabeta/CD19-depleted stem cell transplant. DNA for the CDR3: TGCAGTGCTATTCGGACAGGGTTAAATGAGCCCCAGCATTTT. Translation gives CSAIRTGLNEPQHF.